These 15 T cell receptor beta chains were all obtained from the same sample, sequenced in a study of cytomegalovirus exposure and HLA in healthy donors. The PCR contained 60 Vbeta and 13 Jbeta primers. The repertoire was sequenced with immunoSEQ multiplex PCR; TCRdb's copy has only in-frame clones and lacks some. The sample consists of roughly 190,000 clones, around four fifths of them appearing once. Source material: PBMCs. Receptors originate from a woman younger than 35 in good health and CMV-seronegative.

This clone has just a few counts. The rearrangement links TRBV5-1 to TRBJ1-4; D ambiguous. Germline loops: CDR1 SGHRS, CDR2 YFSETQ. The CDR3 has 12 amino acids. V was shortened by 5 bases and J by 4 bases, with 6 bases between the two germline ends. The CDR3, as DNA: TGCGCCAGCAGGAGGAATAATGAAAAACTGTTTTTT. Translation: CASRRNNEKLFF.

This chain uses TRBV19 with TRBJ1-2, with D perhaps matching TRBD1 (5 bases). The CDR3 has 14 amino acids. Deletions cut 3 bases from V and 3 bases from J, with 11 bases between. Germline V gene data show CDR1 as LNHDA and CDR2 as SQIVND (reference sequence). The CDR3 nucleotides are TGTGCCAGTAGTATCCAATCAGGGTACTATGGCTACACCTTC. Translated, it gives CASSIQSGYYGYTF.

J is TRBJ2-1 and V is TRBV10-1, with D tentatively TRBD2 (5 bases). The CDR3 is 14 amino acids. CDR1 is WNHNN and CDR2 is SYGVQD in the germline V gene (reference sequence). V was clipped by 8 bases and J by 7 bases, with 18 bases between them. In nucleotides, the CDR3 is TGCGCCAGCTCCCTGGACCCTCTAGCAAATGAGCAGTTCTTC. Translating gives CASSLDPLANEQFF.

The CDR3 nucleotides read TGTGCCAGCGGGGGGCAGCCCCAGCATTTT. This sequence encodes CASGGQPQHF. The chain employs TRBV5-8 and TRBJ1-5; D may be TRBD1 (5 bases). Germline loops: CDR1 SGHTS, CDR2 YDEGEE. The CDR3 runs to 10 residues. V was cut by 7 bases and J by 7 bases, with 6 bases left in between.

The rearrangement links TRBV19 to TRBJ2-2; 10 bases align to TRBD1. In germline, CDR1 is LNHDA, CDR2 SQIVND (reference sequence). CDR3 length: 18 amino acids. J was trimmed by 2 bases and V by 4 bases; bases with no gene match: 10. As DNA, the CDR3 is TGTGCCAGTAGTACCTCAATATGGACAGGGGGTAACACCGGGGAGCTGTTTTTT. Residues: CASSTSIWTGGNTGELFF.

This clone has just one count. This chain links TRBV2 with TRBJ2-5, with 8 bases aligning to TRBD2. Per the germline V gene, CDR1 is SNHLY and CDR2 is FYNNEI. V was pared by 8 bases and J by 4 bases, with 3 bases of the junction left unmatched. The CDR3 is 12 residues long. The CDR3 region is CASFAGGETQYF. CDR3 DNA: TGTGCCAGCTTCGCGGGGGGAGAGACCCAGTACTTC.

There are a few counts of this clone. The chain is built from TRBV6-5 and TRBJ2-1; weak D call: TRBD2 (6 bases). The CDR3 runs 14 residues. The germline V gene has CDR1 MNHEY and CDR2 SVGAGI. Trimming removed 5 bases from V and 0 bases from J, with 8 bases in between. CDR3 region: CASSPSDSYNEQFF. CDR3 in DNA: TGTGCCAGCAGTCCTAGCGACTCCTACAATGAGCAGTTCTTC.

CDR3 DNA sequence: TGTGCCAGCAGCTTAAACGGGGGGGGCTCCTACGAGCAGTACTTC. Translating it yields CASSLNGGGSYEQYF. The chain has TRBV7-3 and TRBJ2-7; 8 nucleotides agree with TRBD2. The V segment lost 1 base and the J segment 0 bases; nucleotides outside the gene matches: 2. Germline V gene data show CDR1 as SGHTA and CDR2 as FQGTGA. The CDR3 is made up of 15 amino acids.

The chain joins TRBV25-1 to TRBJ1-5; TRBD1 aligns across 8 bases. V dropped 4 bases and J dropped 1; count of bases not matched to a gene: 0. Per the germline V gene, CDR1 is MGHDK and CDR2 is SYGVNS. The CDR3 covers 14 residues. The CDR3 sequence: CASSGDRSNQPQHF. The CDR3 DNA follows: TGTGCCAGCAGTGGGGACAGGAGCAATCAGCCCCAGCATTTT. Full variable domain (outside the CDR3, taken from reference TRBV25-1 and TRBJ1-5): EADIYQTPRYLVIGTGKKITLECSQTMGHDKMYWYQQDPGMELHLIHYSYGVNSTEKGDLSSESTVSRIRTEHFPLTLESARPSHTSQYLCASSGDRSNQPQHFGDGTRLSIL.

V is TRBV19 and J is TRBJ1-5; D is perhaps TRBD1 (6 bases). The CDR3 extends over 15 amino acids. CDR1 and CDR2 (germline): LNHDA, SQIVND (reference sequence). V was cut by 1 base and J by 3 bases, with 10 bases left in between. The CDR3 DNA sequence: TGTGCCAGTAGTATAGGCAGGGGCACCAATCAGCCCCAGCATTTT. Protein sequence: CASSIGRGTNQPQHF.

CDR3 amino acids: CASSLAGAHNSPLHF. Here the CDR3 DNA reads TGTGCCAGCAGCTTAGCAGGAGCCCATAATTCACCCCTCCACTTT. The chain combines TRBV11-1 with TRBJ1-6, with unresolved D. The germline V gene encodes CDR1 SGHAT and CDR2 FQDESV (reference sequence). V lost 0 bases and J 5 bases, leaving 8 bases between the germline ends. The CDR3 is 15 amino acids.

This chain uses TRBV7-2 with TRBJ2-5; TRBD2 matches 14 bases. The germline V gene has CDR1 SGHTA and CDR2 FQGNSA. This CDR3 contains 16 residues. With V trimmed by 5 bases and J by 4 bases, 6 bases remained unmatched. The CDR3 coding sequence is TGTGCCAGCAGCCAGGGACTAGCGGGAGCAGGAGAGACCCAGTACTTC. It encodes CASSQGLAGAGETQYF.

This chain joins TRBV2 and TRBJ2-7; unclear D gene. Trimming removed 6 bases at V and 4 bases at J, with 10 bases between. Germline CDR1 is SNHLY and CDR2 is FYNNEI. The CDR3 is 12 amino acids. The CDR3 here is CASRSESYEQYF. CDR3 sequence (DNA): TGTGCCAGCAGATCCGAGAGTTACGAGCAGTACTTC.

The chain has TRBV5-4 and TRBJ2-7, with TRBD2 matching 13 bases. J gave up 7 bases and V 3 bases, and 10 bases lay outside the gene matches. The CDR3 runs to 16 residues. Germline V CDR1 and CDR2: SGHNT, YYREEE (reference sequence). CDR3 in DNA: TGTGCCAGCAGCTCCCCGGGACTAGCGGGAAGTCGGGAGCAGTACTTC. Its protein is CASSSPGLAGSREQYF.

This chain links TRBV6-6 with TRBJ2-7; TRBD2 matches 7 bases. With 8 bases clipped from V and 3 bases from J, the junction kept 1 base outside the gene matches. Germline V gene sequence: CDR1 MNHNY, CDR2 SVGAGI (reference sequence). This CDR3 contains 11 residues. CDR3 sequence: CASGGGYEQYF. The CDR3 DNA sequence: TGTGCCAGCGGGGGGGGCTACGAGCAGTACTTC.